The T cell receptor (beta chain) under discussion was sequenced for a study of technical replicates of blood from a few donors. The V gene lost 6 bases and the J gene lost 10 bases, with 13 bases spanning the gap. The CDR3 sequence is 12 residues long. Germline CDR1 is SNHLY and CDR2 is FYNNEI. Sequencing was performed with immunoSEQ multiplex PCR; in TCRdb, only in-frame clones are kept and a portion is missing. This sample has around 72,000 clones, with around 92% found just once. In its sample, this clone was seen a few times. Sequenced: T cells isolated from PBMCs. The rearrangement links TRBV2 to TRBJ2-1; a possible D gene is TRBD2 (6 bases). The origin of this receptor is a human donor in good health. Some clones in this sample may be carry-over from other donors' samples. CDR3 DNA: TGTGCCAGCAGGGGTAGCGGTAGCGAGCAGTTCTTC. This translates into CASRGSGSEQFF.